These T cell receptor beta chains were read from a single sample in a study of human T cells and chemical hapten exposure. TCRdb processed the reads anew with MiXCR; each CDR3 protein has one entry. Of 100,000 to 150,000 distinct CDR3 sequences detected, about 7.7% appear once; the ten largest clones hold around 1.4%. What was sequenced was whole blood. These receptors were collected from a human donor in good health. Some clones in this sample may be carry-over from other donors' samples. The CDR3 runs from the conserved cysteine through the conserved F or W. Fields, in order: J gene, V gene, clone size, D gene, CDR3 DNA, CDR3 protein. A D gene is named only where the DNA matches it firmly. Expanded clones are given a class, and other clones once, few, many or no size at all.

>TRBJ2-3|TRBV12-3/TRBV12-4|many|TRBD2
TGTGCCAGCAGTCCCCTCTCGACTAGCGGAGACGTCACAGATACGCAGTATTTT
CASSPLSTSGDVTDTQYF
>TRBJ1-1|TRBV30|few|.
TGTGCCTGGACCAACGCCCGTAACACTGAAGCTTTCTTT
CAWTNARNTEAFF
>TRBJ2-5|TRBV12-3/TRBV12-4|.|.
TGTGCCAGCAGTTTGGCGTGGGAGACCCAGTACTTC
CASSLAWETQYF
>TRBJ2-3|TRBV27|.|TRBD2
TGTGCCAGCAGTGAAACCGCTAGCGGGACCCCAGATACGCAGTATTTT
CASSETASGTPDTQYF
>TRBJ2-4|TRBV15|.|TRBD1
TGTGCCACCAGCGCGGACAGGGGCTTTGGGATCGGGTCGGGCAAAAACATTCAGTACTTC
CATSADRGFGIGSGKNIQYF
>TRBJ2-1|TRBV24-1|few|TRBD1
TGTGCCACCAGTGATGGGGACAGGGGGCCTGAGCAGTTCTTC
CATSDGDRGPEQFF
>TRBJ2-7|TRBV2|.|.
TGTGCCAGCAGGACAGGCCGCTACGAGCAGTACTTC
CASRTGRYEQYF
>TRBJ2-7|TRBV9|many|TRBD1
TGTGCCAGCAGCCCGGGACAGGGGGCCACCTACGAGCAGTACTTC
CASSPGQGATYEQYF
>TRBJ2-6|TRBV4-3|few|.
TGCGCCAGCAGCCAAGATTTCTCTGGGGCCAACGTCCTGACTTTC
CASSQDFSGANVLTF
>TRBJ1-6|TRBV5-1|few|.
TGCGCCAGCAGCTTGGACACGGATAATTCACCCCTCCACTTT
CASSLDTDNSPLHF
>TRBJ1-2|TRBV13|.|TRBD1
TGTGCCAGCAGCTCCAGGGGGGTTGGCTACACCTTC
CASSSRGVGYTF
>TRBJ1-1|TRBV30|.|.
TGTGCCTGGAGTCCTTCGACGTTCCTGAACACTGAAGCTTTCTTT
CAWSPSTFLNTEAFF
>TRBJ2-7|TRBV11-2|few|TRBD2
TGTGCCAGCAGCTTAGGGACTAGCCTGACCCTCGCTGGGTACTTC
CASSLGTSLTLAGYF
>TRBJ2-7|TRBV27|many|TRBD1
TGTGCCAGCAGTTTAATTAGGGGGCCCTACGAGCAGTACTTC
CASSLIRGPYEQYF
>TRBJ1-1|TRBV29-1|many|.
TGCAGCGTCGCCGGGACACTGAACACTGAAGCTTTCTTT
CSVAGTLNTEAFF
>TRBJ2-7|TRBV9|.|.
TGTGCCAGCAGCGCGGACGTTGGTAGAACCTACGAGCAGTACTTC
CASSADVGRTYEQYF
>TRBJ1-6|TRBV7-2|.|.
TGTGCCAGCAGCCCGGGGGGGGGGCGCGTTCATTCACCCCTCCACTTT
CASSPGGGRVHSPLHF
>TRBJ1-6|TRBV27|few|TRBD1
TGTGCCAGCAGTTTCCGGACAGGGAGAATCTCCTATAATTCACCCCTCCACTTT
CASSFRTGRISYNSPLHF
>TRBJ1-5|TRBV25-1|few|.
TGTGCCAGCAGTGAATTCGGCAATCAGCCCCAGCATTTT
CASSEFGNQPQHF
>TRBJ1-1|TRBV7-9|.|TRBD1
TGTGCCAGCAGCTCCAAAGACAGGGTTTGGAACACTGAAGCTTTCTTT
CASSSKDRVWNTEAFF
>TRBJ2-3|TRBV9|many|.
TGTGCCAGCAGCGTAGGGGTCCTCACAGATACGCAGTATTTT
CASSVGVLTDTQYF
>TRBJ2-1|TRBV28|.|.
TGTGCCAGCAGACTGAGGACGGGAAGGTCGGAGAATGAGCAGTTCTTC
CASRLRTGRSENEQFF
>TRBJ2-5|TRBV25-1|few|TRBD1
TGTGCCAGCAGTTGGACAGGGGAAGAGACCCAGTACTTC
CASSWTGEETQYF
>TRBJ2-2|TRBV18|few|.
TGTGCCAGCTCGCCATTCCGGGAGCCGAACACCGGGGAGCTGTTTTTT
CASSPFREPNTGELFF
>TRBJ1-5|TRBV6-2/TRBV6-3|many|TRBD1
TGTGCCAGCAGACAGGGGGGAAGCAATCAGCCCCAGCATTTT
CASRQGGSNQPQHF
>TRBJ2-5|TRBV20-1|many|TRBD1
TGCAGTGCTAGTCAGGGGGCGGTTGAGGAGACCCAGTACTTC
CSASQGAVEETQYF
>TRBJ2-7|TRBV5-1|.|.
TGCGCCAGCAGCTTGACCGATGGGGGACCATACGAGCAGTACTTC
CASSLTDGGPYEQYF
>TRBJ1-2|TRBV11-2|many|TRBD1
TGTGCCAGCAGCTCGGGACAGGGAGATGGCTACACCTTC
CASSSGQGDGYTF
>TRBJ1-1|TRBV12-3/TRBV12-4|.|TRBD1
TGTGCCAGCAGTTTTGGACAGGTGAACACTGAAGCTTTCTTT
CASSFGQVNTEAFF
>TRBJ2-7|TRBV15|few|TRBD1
TGTGCCACCAGCATGGGGGACAGCTCCTACGAGCAGTACTTC
CATSMGDSSYEQYF
>TRBJ2-3|TRBV19|.|TRBD2
TGTGCCAGTAGTCGCGCGGGAGGGCCTTTCGGCACAGATACGCAGTATTTT
CASSRAGGPFGTDTQYF
>TRBJ1-1|TRBV19|.|TRBD1
TGTGCCAGTAGCTTTACAGGGGGCCTGAACACTGAAGCTTTCTTT
CASSFTGGLNTEAFF
>TRBJ2-3|TRBV20-1|.|TRBD2
TGCAGTGCTAAGGCTAGCGGGAGGGCCGGCACAGATACGCAGTATTTT
CSAKASGRAGTDTQYF